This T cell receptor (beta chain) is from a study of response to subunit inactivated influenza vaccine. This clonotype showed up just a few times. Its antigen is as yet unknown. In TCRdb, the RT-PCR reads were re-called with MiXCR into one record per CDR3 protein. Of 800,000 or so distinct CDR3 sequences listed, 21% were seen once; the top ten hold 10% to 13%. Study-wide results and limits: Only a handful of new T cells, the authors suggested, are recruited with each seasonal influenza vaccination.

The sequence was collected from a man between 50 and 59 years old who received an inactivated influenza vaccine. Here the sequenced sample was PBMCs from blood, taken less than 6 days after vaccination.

The CDR3 DNA reads as TGTGCCAGCATCCAACTCTGGGGGAGCTACAATGAGCAGTTCTTC. Its protein product is CASIQLWGSYNEQFF. The chain uses TRBV12-3 or TRBV12-4 and TRBJ2-1; either TRBD1 or TRBD2 may supply D (5 bases each). V lost 7 bases to trimming and J lost 3 bases, with 16 bases between them. The CDR3 covers 15 residues.